What follows are 18 T cell receptor beta chains derived from one specimen sequenced in a study of cytomegalovirus exposure and HLA in healthy donors. Produced via immunoSEQ multiplex PCR; TCRdb's table is partial and in-frame only. The data show 120,000 or so clones, approximately 92% seen once. Sequenced input: PBMCs. Receptor source: a woman under 30 in good health and CMV-seronegative.

The chain links TRBV30 to TRBJ2-5; TRBD2 matches 8 bases. The CDR3 covers 16 residues. The germline CDR1 and CDR2 sequences are GTSNPN and SVGIG (reference sequence). V trimming: 2 bases; J trimming: 4 bases; junction bases outside the gene matches: 12. CDR3 loop: CAWSIYGGVFSETQYF. In DNA, the CDR3 is TGTGCCTGGAGTATATACGGGGGGGTGTTTTCAGAGACCCAGTACTTC.

This chain uses TRBV28 with TRBJ1-3; TRBD1 is a possible D gene (5 bases). Trimming pared 6 bases from V and 2 bases from J, leaving 14 bases between. The germline V gene has CDR1 MDHEN and CDR2 SYDVKM. The CDR3 is 15 amino acids. The CDR3 coding sequence is TGTGCCAGCAGACCAGGGTCGTCCCCTGGAAACACCATATATTTT. This encodes CASRPGSSPGNTIYF.

This clone was detected once. The chain carries TRBV29-1 and TRBJ1-2; unclear D gene. Trimming stripped 7 bases from V and 6 bases from J, with 18 bases between. The CDR3 is 13 residues long. Germline loops: CDR1 SQVTM, CDR2 ANQGSEA. The DNA for the CDR3 is TGCAGCGCTGGACTTTATTCGGTAGATGGCTACACCTTC. Its translation is CSAGLYSVDGYTF. Together with reference TRBV29-1 and TRBJ1-2, the CDR3 gives the full variable domain: SAVISQKPSRDICQRGTSLTIQCQVDSQVTMMFWYRQQPGQSLTLIATANQGSEATYESGFVIDKFPISRPNLTFSTLTVSNMSPEDSSIYLCSAGLYSVDGYTFGSGTRLTVV.

CDR3 protein: CASSSQGSNQPQHF. The CDR3 region has the DNA TGTGCCAGCAGTTCACAGGGTAGTAATCAGCCCCAGCATTTT. The J gene is TRBJ1-5, the V gene TRBV27; the D gene is possibly TRBD1 (6 bases). With 4 bases removed from V and 4 bases from J, the gap between germline ends came to 11 bases. This CDR3 has 14 residues. Germline V gene lookup returns CDR1 MNHEY and CDR2 SMNVEV (reference sequence).

This clone was recorded a few times. The V call is TRBV19, the J call TRBJ1-1; D not resolved. Trimming took off 9 bases at V and 1 base at J, with 9 bases between the two ends. The CDR3 sequence is 12 residues long. Germline CDR1 LNHDA, CDR2 SQIVND (reference sequence). CDR3 amino acids: CASTDTNTEAFF. Written as DNA, the CDR3 is TGTGCCAGCACAGACACGAACACTGAAGCTTTCTTT.

The chain uses TRBV4-3 and TRBJ2-2, with TRBD1 matching over 10 bases. Losses at the gene ends were 1 base for V and 4 bases for J; bases not matched to a gene: 9. Germline CDR1 and CDR2: LGHNA and YSLEER. The CDR3 is made up of 18 amino acids. CDR3 residues: CASSQGYPGQGPTGELFF. The CDR3 nucleotides read TGCGCCAGCAGCCAAGGATACCCGGGACAGGGGCCCACCGGGGAGCTGTTTTTT.

This chain uses TRBV5-1 with TRBJ2-6; no clear D gene. The germline V gene has CDR1 SGHRS and CDR2 YFSETQ. The CDR3 runs 15 residues. V was trimmed by 0 bases and J by 4 bases, leaving 8 bases between them. This CDR3 reads CASSLARPGANVLTF. CDR3 DNA sequence: TGCGCCAGCAGCTTGGCTAGGCCCGGGGCCAACGTCCTGACTTTC. Using reference TRBV5-1 and TRBJ2-6 for the parts outside the CDR3, the full variable domain is KAGVTQTPRYLIKTRGQQVTLSCSPISGHRSVSWYQQTPGQGLQFLFEYFSETQRNKGNFPGRFSGRQFSNSRSEMNVSTLELGDSALYLCASSLARPGANVLTFGAGSRLTVL.

Only a few counts were recorded for this clone. V and J are TRBV7-2 and TRBJ1-2, with D possibly TRBD1 on 5 matching bases. V gave up 0 bases and J gave up 6 bases, with 11 bases separating them. Looked up from germline, CDR1 is SGHTA and CDR2 is FQGNSA. This CDR3 is built from 14 residues. The CDR3 reads CASSLAQGWNGYTF. The CDR3 nucleotides are TGTGCCAGCAGCTTAGCGCAGGGTTGGAATGGCTACACCTTC.

This chain connects TRBV7-8 to TRBJ1-4; no reliable D call. The CDR3 totals 19 residues. CDR1 is SGHVS and CDR2 is FQNEAQ in the germline V gene. Trimming pared 5 bases from V and 0 bases from J, leaving 22 bases between. CDR3 sequence reads: CASSASMRRRSATNEKLFF. CDR3 bases: TGTGCCAGCAGCGCATCAATGAGGCGGAGATCTGCAACTAATGAAAAACTGTTTTTT.

This clone appeared once. V gene TRBV30 combines with J gene TRBJ1-2; 8 nucleotides line up with TRBD1. The CDR3 loop spans 17 amino acids. The germline V gene has CDR1 GTSNPN and CDR2 SVGIG (reference sequence). J was trimmed by 4 bases and V by 2 bases; bases with no gene match: 15. The CDR3 region is CAWSIPGQVKETYGYTF. The CDR3 DNA reads as TGTGCCTGGAGTATTCCGGGACAGGTAAAAGAGACCTATGGCTACACCTTC.

The gene calls are TRBV7-6 and TRBJ2-5; 9 bases align to TRBD2. CDR3 length: 15 residues. Per the germline V gene, CDR1 is SGHVS and CDR2 is FNYEAQ. The V gene end was trimmed by 3 bases and the J gene end by 5 bases; junction bases not matched to a gene: 7. CDR3 in DNA: TGTGCCAGCAGCTTCCGCGGGGGGGCCGGGGAGACCCAGTACTTC. Translated, it gives CASSFRGGAGETQYF.

The sample holds one count of this clone. This chain links TRBV7-2 with TRBJ2-5, with 8 nucleotides matching TRBD2. V gave up 5 bases and J gave up 3 bases; unmatched junction bases: 5. The CDR3 is 14 residues long. CDR1 and CDR2 (germline): SGHTA, FQGNSA. In DNA, the CDR3 is TGTGCCAGCAGCCCTGGGACTAGAAAAGAGACCCAGTACTTC. Translating gives CASSPGTRKETQYF.

V is TRBV4-2 and J is TRBJ1-4, with a weak D call TRBD1 (5 bases). V was trimmed by 0 bases and J by 3 bases, leaving 8 bases between them. CDR3 size: 15 residues. Germline-derived CDR1 and CDR2 are LGHNA and YNFKEQ. CDR3 in DNA: TGTGCCAGCAGCCAAGACGGGGGGTCTAATGAAAAACTGTTTTTT. Amino acid sequence: CASSQDGGSNEKLFF.

The gene calls are TRBV30 and TRBJ1-4; D not resolved. V lost 5 bases, J lost 5 bases, and 15 bases lay in between. This CDR3 contains 14 residues. CDR1 is GTSNPN, CDR2 SVGIG, per germline (reference sequence). The CDR3 bases are TGTGCCTGGCGCCGAGGACTCATGAATGAAAAACTGTTTTTT. Protein sequence: CAWRRGLMNEKLFF. The whole variable domain, filled in from reference TRBV30 and TRBJ1-4, reads SQTIHQWPATLVQPVGSPLSLECTVEGTSNPNLYWYRQAAGRGLQLLFYSVGIGQISSEVPQNLSASRPQDRQFILSSKKLLLSDSGFYLCAWRRGLMNEKLFFGSGTQLSVL.

The chain joins TRBV6-5 to TRBJ1-2, with D possibly matching TRBD1 (5 bases). The V gene lost 2 bases and the J gene lost 4 bases, with 8 bases spanning the gap. CDR1 and CDR2 from the germline V gene are MNHEY and SVGAGI. The CDR3 is 13 residues long. The CDR3 DNA reads TGTGCCAGCAGTTACGCAGGGTTCTATGGCTACACCTTC. Translating it yields CASSYAGFYGYTF.

This chain links TRBV30 with TRBJ1-5; TRBD1 is a possible D gene (5 bases). The germline V and J ends were trimmed by 8 bases and 8 bases, with 13 bases remaining between them. CDR3 size: 11 residues. Germline V gives CDR1 GTSNPN, CDR2 SVGIG (reference sequence). CDR3 protein: CARGDGEPQHF. CDR3 nucleotide sequence: TGTGCCCGGGGGGATGGCGAGCCCCAGCATTTT.

This clone showed up just once. The J gene is TRBJ1-5, the V gene TRBV6-5; D gene ambiguous. Per the germline V gene, CDR1 is MNHEY and CDR2 is SVGAGI. This CDR3 contains 15 residues. V was shortened by 0 bases and J by 4 bases, with 10 bases between the two germline ends. The CDR3 loop is CASSYSAMVNQPQHF. The CDR3 nucleotides are TGTGCCAGCAGTTACTCGGCAATGGTGAATCAGCCCCAGCATTTT.

This clone showed up just once. V gene TRBV7-8 combines with J gene TRBJ2-5; D unclear. Trimming removed 5 bases at V and 7 bases at J, with 11 bases between. This CDR3 spans 12 amino acids. Germline V lookup: CDR1 SGHVS, CDR2 FQNEAQ. The CDR3 loop is CASSPETVTQYF. CDR3 bases: TGTGCCAGCAGCCCGGAGACCGTGACCCAGTACTTC.